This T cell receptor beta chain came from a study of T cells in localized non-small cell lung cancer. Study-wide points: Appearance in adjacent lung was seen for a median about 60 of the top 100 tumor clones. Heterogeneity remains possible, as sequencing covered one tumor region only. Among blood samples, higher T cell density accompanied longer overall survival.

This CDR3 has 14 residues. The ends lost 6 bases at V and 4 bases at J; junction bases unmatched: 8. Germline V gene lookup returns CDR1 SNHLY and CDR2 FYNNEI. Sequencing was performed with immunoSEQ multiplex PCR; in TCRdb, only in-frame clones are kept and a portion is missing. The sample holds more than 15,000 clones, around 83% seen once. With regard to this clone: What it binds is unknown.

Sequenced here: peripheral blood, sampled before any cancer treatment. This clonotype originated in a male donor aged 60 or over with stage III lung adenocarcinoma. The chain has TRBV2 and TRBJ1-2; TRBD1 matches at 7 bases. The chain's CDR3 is CASRARGQGYGYTF. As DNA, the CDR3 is TGTGCCAGCAGAGCTAGGGGGCAGGGCTATGGCTACACCTTC.